One TCR beta chain is described in this entry. As yet, its antigen is unknown. Trimming left V 1 base short and J 2 bases short, with 18 bases between. This CDR3 has 17 amino acids. Germline V gene lookup returns CDR1 SGHNT and CDR2 YYREEE (reference sequence). Methods used by the authors: ImmunoSEQ supplied junction-only sequences lacking quality scores, so filtering was different. Sequencing was performed with immunoSEQ multiplex PCR; in TCRdb, only in-frame clones are kept and a portion is missing. V and J calls and clone size are copied from that table; D and trimming were computed from the DNA. The sample records approximately 1.1 million clones, approximately 80% being singletons. Healthy and HIV-negative, the adult donors had no recent acute infections or vaccinations. A CD45RA-negative memory subset and a CD45RA+ naive subset were separated from the CD4+ cells. These data come from a study of shared clonotypes between healthy human individuals.

The study, taken as a whole, reports: Naive CD4 clonotypes were shared across several donors at roughly 5.5%.

This TCR was sampled from a man younger than 30 in good health. Some clones in this sample may be carry-over from other donors' samples. Material for sequencing was memory CD4+ T cells from PBMCs. The sample's subset: CD45RA-negative fraction. The chain recombines TRBV5-4 with TRBJ2-5; D is perhaps TRBD1 or TRBD2 (5 bases each). The CDR3 reads CASSLPIPGTKQETQYF. The DNA of the CDR3 is TGTGCCAGCAGCTTGCCTATTCCCGGGACGAAACAAGAGACCCAGTACTTC. Drawing the rest from reference TRBV5-4 and TRBJ2-5, the complete variable domain is ETGVTQSPTHLIKTRGQQVTLRCSSQSGHNTVSWYQQALGQGPQFIFQYYREEENGRGNFPPRFSGLQFPNYSSELNVNALELDDSALYLCASSLPIPGTKQETQYFGPGTRLLVL.